The text below deals with one TCR beta chain. Antigen unknown. Germline-derived CDR1 and CDR2 are DFQATT and SNEGSKA (reference sequence). Between the trimmed V and J ends, which lost 3 bases and 0 bases, there was a span of 13 bases. The length of the CDR3 is 15 residues. TCR beta cDNA libraries had unique molecular identifiers. The authors obtained roughly 0.5 million cDNA molecules from approximately 0.95 to 9.8 million T cells. TCRdb independently ran MiXCR on the PCR reads; one entry per CDR3 protein. Here the sample spans 650,000 to 900,000 distinct CDR3 sequences, about 43% being singletons. The data stem from a study of post-analysis software for immune sequencing data. Study background: Relapsing-remitting, secondary progressive and progressive-relapsing courses of multiple sclerosis were included.

Findings of the study overall: F measure showed strong co-clustering of same-batch samples. Those with multiple sclerosis, the patient group, showed significantly lower normalized Chao1 diversity than controls. Higher frequency in patients than in controls was seen for about 5 TRBV segments, with TRBV5-6, TRBV5-1 and TRBV20-1 among them.

This clonotype was sampled from a girl aged 10-17 years with multiple sclerosis. The sample consisted of blood. The rearrangement links TRBV20-1 to TRBJ2-3, with D tentatively TRBD1 (6 bases). The DNA for the CDR3 is TGCAGTGCTAGCCCCGGGACAATGAGCACAGATACGCAGTATTTT. As protein: CSASPGTMSTDTQYF.